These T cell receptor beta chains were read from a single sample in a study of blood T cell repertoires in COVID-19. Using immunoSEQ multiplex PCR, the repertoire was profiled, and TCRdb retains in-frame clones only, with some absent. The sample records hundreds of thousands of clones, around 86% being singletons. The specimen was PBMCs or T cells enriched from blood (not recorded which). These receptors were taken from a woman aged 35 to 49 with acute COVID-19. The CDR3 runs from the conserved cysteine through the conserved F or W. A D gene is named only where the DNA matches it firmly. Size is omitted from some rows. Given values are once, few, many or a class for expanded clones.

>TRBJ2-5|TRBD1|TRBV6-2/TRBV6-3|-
TGTGCCAGCAGTCGACAGGGGACGACCCAGTACTTC
CASSRQGTTQYF
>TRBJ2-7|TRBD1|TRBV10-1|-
TGCGCCAGCAGTGGTGGACAGGGAGGTCTCGAGCAGTACTTC
CASSGGQGGLEQYF
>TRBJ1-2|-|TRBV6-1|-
TGTGCCAGCAGTGAAGAGGTGGGCTTTAACTATGGCTACACCTTC
CASSEEVGFNYGYTF
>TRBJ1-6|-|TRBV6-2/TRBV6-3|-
TGTGCCAGCAGCACAACAGATACTAATTCACCCCTCCACTTT
CASSTTDTNSPLHF
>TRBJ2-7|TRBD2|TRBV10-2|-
TGCGCCAGCAGTGTAGCGGGAGGTCCCTACGAGCAGTACTTC
CASSVAGGPYEQYF
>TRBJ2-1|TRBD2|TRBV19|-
TGTGCCACCGAACGACTAGCGGGAACCAATGAGCAGTTCTTC
CATERLAGTNEQFF
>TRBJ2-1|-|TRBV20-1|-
TGCAGTGCTGGTCAGGCCAATGAGCAGTTCTTC
CSAGQANEQFF
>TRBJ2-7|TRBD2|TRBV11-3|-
TGTGCCAGCAGCTTAGTGGCTAGCGGTACATACGAGCAGTACTTC
CASSLVASGTYEQYF
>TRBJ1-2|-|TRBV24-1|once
TGTGCCACCAGTCAGGTCAGTCTTGTATGGGCCTACACCTTC
CATSQVSLVWAYTF
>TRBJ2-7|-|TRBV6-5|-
TGTGCCAGCAGCCGGGACTTCAACTACGAGCAGTACTTC
CASSRDFNYEQYF
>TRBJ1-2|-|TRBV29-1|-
TGCAGCGTTGAATCGGGGGGCTACACCTTC
CSVESGGYTF
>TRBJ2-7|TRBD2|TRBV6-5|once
TGTGCCAGCTGGGAATCGGGAGGCTCCTACGAGCAGTACTTC
CASWESGGSYEQYF
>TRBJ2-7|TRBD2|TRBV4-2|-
TGTGCCAGCAGCCAAGATACTAGCGGAGCCTCCCCCTACGAGCAGTACTTC
CASSQDTSGASPYEQYF
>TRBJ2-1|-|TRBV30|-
TGTGCCGGGACCCCGGGGGGCGTCGATCGCAATGAGCAGTTCTTC
CAGTPGGVDRNEQFF
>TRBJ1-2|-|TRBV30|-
TGTGCCTGGGCGCCGGTCAACTATGGCTACACCTTC
CAWAPVNYGYTF
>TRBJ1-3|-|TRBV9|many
TGTGCCAGCAGCGTAGACAACAGGCACTCTGGAAACACCATATATTTT
CASSVDNRHSGNTIYF
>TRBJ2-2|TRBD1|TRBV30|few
TGTGCCTGGAGCTCGACAGGGCAGACCGGGGAGCTGTTTTTT
CAWSSTGQTGELFF
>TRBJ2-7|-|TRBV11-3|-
TGTGCCAGCAGCCTCAGGGGTTACGAGCAGTACTTC
CASSLRGYEQYF
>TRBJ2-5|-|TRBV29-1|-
TGCAGCGCAATAGCGGTTGGACTGCAAGAGACCCAGTACTTC
CSAIAVGLQETQYF
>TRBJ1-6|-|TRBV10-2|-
TGCGCCAGCAGTGGGAGGGAAAATTCACCCCTCCACTTT
CASSGRENSPLHF
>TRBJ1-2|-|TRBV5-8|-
TGTGCCAGCAGCTTTGGCACGAACTATGGCTACACCTTC
CASSFGTNYGYTF
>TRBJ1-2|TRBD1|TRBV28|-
TGTGCCAGCAGTTCTAATACCGGGACAGGGGCGGATGGCTACACCTTC
CASSSNTGTGADGYTF
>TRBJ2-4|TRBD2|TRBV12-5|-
TGTGCTAGTGGTTTTTTTGCGGGAGTTGCCAAAAACATTCAGTACTTC
CASGFFAGVAKNIQYF
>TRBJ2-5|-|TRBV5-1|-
TGCGCCAGCAGCCCTGTGGCGGCGGAGACCCAGTACTTC
CASSPVAAETQYF
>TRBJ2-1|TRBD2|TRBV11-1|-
TGTGCCAGCAGCACCCGGACTAGCGGGACAGGGGAGCAGTTCTTC
CASSTRTSGTGEQFF
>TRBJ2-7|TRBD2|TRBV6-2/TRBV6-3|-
TGTGCCAGCAGTGCCGGGACTAGCATCCACGAGCAGTACTTC
CASSAGTSIHEQYF
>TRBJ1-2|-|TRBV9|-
TGTGCCAGCAGCTCGAGACAGAGTAACTATGGCTACACCTTC
CASSSRQSNYGYTF
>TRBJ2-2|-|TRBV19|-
TGTGCCAGTACAGGGCCCACCGGGGAGCTGTTTTTT
CASTGPTGELFF
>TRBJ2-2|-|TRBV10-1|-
TGCGCCAGCAGTGTCACTAGCCAGGGCGGGGAGCTGTTTTTT
CASSVTSQGGELFF
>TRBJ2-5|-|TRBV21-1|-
TGTGCCAGCAGTTGGACAGCGCAAGAGACCCAGTACTTC
CASSWTAQETQYF
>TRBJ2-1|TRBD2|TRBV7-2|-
TGTGCCAGCAGCTTTAGCGGGAGCCCCTACAATGAGCAGTTCTTC
CASSFSGSPYNEQFF
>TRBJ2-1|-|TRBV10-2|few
TGCGCCAGCAGTGATTGGCGGGATAAAACTGAGCAGTTCTTC
CASSDWRDKTEQFF
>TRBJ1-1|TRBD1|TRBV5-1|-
TGCGCCAGCAGCTTCCAACTCAGGGGGCCCGACACTGAAGCTTTCTTT
CASSFQLRGPDTEAFF
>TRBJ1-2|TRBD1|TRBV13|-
TGTGCCAGCAGCTTAGGGACAGGGATAACAGACGCTTCCTATGGCTACACCTTC
CASSLGTGITDASYGYTF
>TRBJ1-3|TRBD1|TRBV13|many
TGTGCCAGCAGCTCGGGACAGAGAAACACCATATATTTT
CASSSGQRNTIYF
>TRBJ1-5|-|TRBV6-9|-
TGTGCCAGCAGTTCAAGGAGTTTCCTTAGCAATCAGCCCCAGCATTTT
CASSSRSFLSNQPQHF
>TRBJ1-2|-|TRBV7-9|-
TGTGCCAGCAGCAACCTAGTGGGCTACACCTTC
CASSNLVGYTF
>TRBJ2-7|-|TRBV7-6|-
TGTGCCAGCAGCTTAGGAGGGAGGTTCGACGAGCAGTACTTC
CASSLGGRFDEQYF
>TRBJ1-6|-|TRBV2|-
TGTGCCAGCATTCCGCGGGGGGCTGGTTCACCCCTCCACTTT
CASIPRGAGSPLHF
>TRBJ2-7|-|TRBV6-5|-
TGTGCCAGCAGTCGAGACGGGTCCTACGAGCAGTACTTC
CASSRDGSYEQYF
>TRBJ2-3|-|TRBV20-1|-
TGCAGTGCTACGGTTTTTGATACGCAGTATTTT
CSATVFDTQYF
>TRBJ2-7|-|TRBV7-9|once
TGTGCCAGCAGCTTAAAAGCCCCACGAGGGGTAACAGGGTACGAGCAGTACTTC
CASSLKAPRGVTGYEQYF
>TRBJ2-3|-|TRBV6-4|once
TGTGCCAGCAGTGACCCGAGATCTCAGGAGAGGGCAGATACGCAGTATTTT
CASSDPRSQERADTQYF
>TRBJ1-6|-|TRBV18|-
TGTGCCAGCTCACAAAACGGCGAGGGTTCACCCCTCCACTTT
CASSQNGEGSPLHF
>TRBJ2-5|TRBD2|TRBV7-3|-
TGTGCCAGCAGCTTCGGCGGGAGTGGGGAGACCCAGTACTTC
CASSFGGSGETQYF
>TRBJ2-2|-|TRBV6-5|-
TGTGCCAGCAGCGCAAGCAGGGGTTCCGCCGGGGAGCTGTTTTTT
CASSASRGSAGELFF
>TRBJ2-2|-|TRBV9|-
TGTGCCAGCACCCCCGACAGAAACACCGGGGAGCTGTTTTTT
CASTPDRNTGELFF
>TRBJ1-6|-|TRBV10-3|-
TGTGCCATCAGTGAAGTCAGTTATAATTCACCCCTCCACTTT
CAISEVSYNSPLHF
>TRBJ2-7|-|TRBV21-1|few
TGTGCCAGCAGCAAAATGAGTAGCGGGAGGTTCTCCTACGAGCAGTACTTC
CASSKMSSGRFSYEQYF
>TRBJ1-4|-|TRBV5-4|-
TGTGCCAGCAGCTTGGGACAGACTAATGAAAAACTGTTTTTT
CASSLGQTNEKLFF